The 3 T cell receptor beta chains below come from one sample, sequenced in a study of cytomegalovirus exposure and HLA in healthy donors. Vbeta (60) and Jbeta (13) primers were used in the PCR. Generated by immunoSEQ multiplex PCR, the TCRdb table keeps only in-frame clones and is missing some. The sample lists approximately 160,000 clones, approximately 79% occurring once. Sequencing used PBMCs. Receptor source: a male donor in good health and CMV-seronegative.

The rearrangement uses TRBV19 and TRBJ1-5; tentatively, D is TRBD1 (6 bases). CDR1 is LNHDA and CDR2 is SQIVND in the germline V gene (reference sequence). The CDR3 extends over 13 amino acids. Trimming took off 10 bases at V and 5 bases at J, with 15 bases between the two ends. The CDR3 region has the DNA TGTGCCAAGATCCGGGACACAGATCAGCCCCAGCATTTT. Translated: CAKIRDTDQPQHF.

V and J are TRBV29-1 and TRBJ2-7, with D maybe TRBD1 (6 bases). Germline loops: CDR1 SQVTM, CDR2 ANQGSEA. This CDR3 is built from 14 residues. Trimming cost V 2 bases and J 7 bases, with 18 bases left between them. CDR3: CSVEQQGALDEQYF. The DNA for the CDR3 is TGCAGCGTTGAACAACAGGGTGCGTTAGATGAGCAGTACTTC.

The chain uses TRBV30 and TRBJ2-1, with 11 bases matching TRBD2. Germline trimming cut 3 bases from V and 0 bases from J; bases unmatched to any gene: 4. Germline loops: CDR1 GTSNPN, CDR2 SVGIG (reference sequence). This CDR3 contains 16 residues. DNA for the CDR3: TGTGCCTGGAGGGGACTAGCGGAGAGCTCCTACAATGAGCAGTTCTTC. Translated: CAWRGLAESSYNEQFF.